The present TCR beta chain was sequenced within a study of human T cells and chemical hapten exposure. This clonotype was counted many times. The time point was: patch test 2, 6 weeks after DPC sensitization. Treatment reported: therapeutic diphenylcyclopropenone sensitization with weekly scalp DPC. V dropped 11 bases and J dropped 8 bases, with 13 bases sitting between them. CDR1 is SNHLY, CDR2 FYNNEI, per germline. The length of the CDR3 is 11 residues. MiXCR, applied by TCRdb to the RACE reads, yields one record per CDR3 protein. This table has about 40,000 distinct CDR3 sequences, 3% to 3.5% appearing once.

The V call is TRBV2, the J call TRBJ2-1; D is uncertain. The receptor was isolated from a man aged 40-55 years with alopecia areata. Some clones in this sample may be carry-over from other donors' samples. This specimen consisted of whole blood, obtained in connection with sensitization to the hapten diphenylcyclopropenone (DPC). CDR3 bases: TGTGCCGGCGGCCTGCTTGATGAGCAGTTCTTC. This translates into CAGGLLDEQFF. The full variable domain, in which reference TRBV2 and TRBJ2-1 provide the parts outside the CDR3, is EPEVTQTPSHQVTQMGQEVILRCVPISNHLYFYWYRQILGQKVEFLVSFYNNEISEKSEIFDDQFSVERPDGSNFTLKIRSTKLEDSAMYFCAGGLLDEQFFGPGTRLTVL.